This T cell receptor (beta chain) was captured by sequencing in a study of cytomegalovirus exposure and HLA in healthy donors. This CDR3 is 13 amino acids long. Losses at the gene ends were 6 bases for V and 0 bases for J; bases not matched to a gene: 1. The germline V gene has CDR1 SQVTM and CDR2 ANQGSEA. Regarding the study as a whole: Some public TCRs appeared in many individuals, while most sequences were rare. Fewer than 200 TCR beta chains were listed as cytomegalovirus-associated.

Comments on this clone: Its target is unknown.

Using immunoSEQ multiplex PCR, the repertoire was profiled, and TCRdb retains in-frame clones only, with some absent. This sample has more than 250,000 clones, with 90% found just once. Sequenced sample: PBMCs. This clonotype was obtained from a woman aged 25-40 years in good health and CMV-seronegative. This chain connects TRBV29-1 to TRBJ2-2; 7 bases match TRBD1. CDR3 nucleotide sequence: TGCAGCGTGGGACAGCCGAACACCGGGGAGCTGTTTTTT. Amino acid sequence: CSVGQPNTGELFF.